Given below is one T cell receptor beta chain in context. Antigen: not known. The V gene's germline CDR1 is SGDLS and CDR2 YYNGEE. Trimming cost V 3 bases and J 7 bases, with 17 bases left between them. CDR3 length: 15 residues. Sample-barcoded 5' priming and a J-beta primer mix drove a second PCR of roughly 6 to 12 cycles. One entry per CDR3 protein, called by TCRdb with MiXCR from the 5' RACE reads. Of about a million distinct CDR3 sequences in the sample, about 53% were seen once. Collection of around 10 milliliters of peripheral blood was performed for each donor. The sample belongs to a study of blood T cells in healthy people across ages. Study context: The template switching approach captured approximately one barcoded beta molecule for every two T cells. Whole-study results and caveats: In older individuals, TCR beta diversity per million T cells was lower, falling roughly linearly with age.

Input material: blood. The chain has TRBV9 and TRBJ2-1, with D possibly TRBD1 on 5 matching bases. The TCR sequence derives from a woman aged 55-70 years in good health. The CDR3 loop is CASSADGRVRNEQFF. CDR3 sequence (DNA): TGTGCCAGCAGCGCAGATGGCAGGGTACGGAATGAGCAGTTCTTC.